This T cell receptor beta chain derives from a study of T cell repertoires in cytomegalovirus infection (dated by TCRdb to between 2019 and 2020). Some background on the complete study: Peptide stimulations targeted recently identified HLA-C-restricted CMV epitopes, whose presentation resists viral immunomodulation, together with well-studied HLA-B-restricted epitopes. Donor HLA type was relevant to the analysis, because carriage of CMV infection together with the matching HLA type was indicated by public TCR beta signatures.

The treatment or condition label of this sample denotes: in vitro stimulation with specific CMV peptide epitopes to enrich CMV-specific T cells. General findings and caveats noted by the study authors: In the ex vivo response, HLA-C-restricted CMV-specific TCR beta clonotypes were dominant, and in two of eight donors the single most frequent clonotype came from this HLA-C-restricted group. In both this cohort and an independent cohort of several hundred donors, the cumulative frequency of public TCR beta family members distinguished carriers of CMV infection plus the relevant HLA type.

Taken from cysteine to phenylalanine, the CDR3 has 14 residues. Only the CDR3 portion is preserved as DNA: 42 bases, with reading frame beginning at the first base. At the junction V is shortened by 6 bases and J by 0 bases, with 9 bases in between. A word on this clonotype: What this receptor recognizes is not known. Base-call qualities are not available, and no considerably larger clone is one nucleotide away.

Sequencing instrument: Illumina HiSeq 1500. TCRdb cleaned the public reads at Q25 with fastp, built clones with MiXCR and kept in-frame beta chains. Rows with a matching CDR3 protein are joined into one entry that keeps the most common DNA and genes. Recorded for this sample are approximately 270,000 distinct CDR3 sequences; around 20% of them occurred a single time. Approximately 19% of the sample is taken by the ten largest. The sequenced sample was cultured PBMCs, obtained from culture after CMV antigen stimulation. The V and J genes are TRBV12-3 or TRBV12-4 and TRBJ2-1, with TRBD1 as a weak D call on 5 bases. This receptor was obtained from a human donor in good health (CMV status not recorded). Some clones in this sample may be carry-over from other donors' samples. The nucleotide sequence is given as TGTGCCAGCAGGGGGCCGAGCTCCTACAATGAGCAGTTCTTC. This gives the protein CASRGPSSYNEQFF.